This T cell receptor beta chain is from a study of blood T cell repertoires in COVID-19. Trimming removed 2 bases at V and 2 bases at J, with 15 bases between. Germline lookup yields CDR1 MDHEN and CDR2 SYDVKM. The CDR3 covers 17 residues. As processed by the authors: Estimation of nucleated cell counts was performed using reference gene primer amplification. Assay: immunoSEQ multiplex PCR; the TCRdb copy retains only in-frame clones and omits some. The DNA was the basis for D and trimming; V, J and clone size are from that table. Among approximately 150,000 clones, roughly 91% were seen once, and the ten largest hold roughly 5.3%.

This sequence was found in a man younger than 35 with COVID-19, enrolled during active disease. The sample comprised peripheral blood. The rearrangement joins TRBV28 to TRBJ2-2; the D gene is possibly TRBD2 (6 bases). CDR3 sequence reads: CASSLAGPSPNTGELFF. DNA of the CDR3: TGTGCCAGCAGTTTAGCGGGACCGAGCCCTAACACCGGGGAGCTGTTTTTT.